What follows are 15 T cell receptor beta chains derived from one specimen sequenced in a study of immune characterization of retroperitoneal liposarcoma. MiXCR, run by TCRdb on the PCR reads, gives a single entry per CDR3 protein. In the table there are about 10,000 distinct CDR3 sequences, 37% of which are singletons. The sequenced sample consisted of tumor tissue. Source of these receptors: a male donor with retroperitoneal liposarcoma.

This clonotype appeared a few times. The chain couples TRBV6-1 to TRBJ1-5; D remains unclear. Per the germline V gene, CDR1 is MNHNS and CDR2 is SASEGT. CDR3 size: 14 residues. Deletions cut 3 bases from V and 3 bases from J, with 9 bases between. The chain's CDR3 is CASSDGVANQPQHF. CDR3 DNA sequence: TGTGCCAGCAGTGACGGTGTAGCCAATCAGCCCCAGCATTTT.

This clonotype was seen ten or more times. The chain uses TRBV7-2 and TRBJ2-2; 11 bases are a match to TRBD2. Germline V gives CDR1 SGHTA, CDR2 FQGNSA. The V gene end was trimmed by 5 bases and the J gene end by 0 bases; junction bases not matched to a gene: 8. The CDR3 runs to 18 residues. This chain's CDR3 is CASSPDRLAGTNTGELFF. In nucleotides, the CDR3 is TGTGCCAGCAGCCCCGACCGACTAGCGGGGACGAACACCGGGGAGCTGTTTTTT.

V is TRBV6-5 and J is TRBJ2-1, with a tentative D call TRBD2 (6 bases). V was shortened by 4 bases and J by 3 bases, with 7 bases between the two germline ends. CDR1 is MNHEY, CDR2 SVGAGI, per germline. The CDR3 loop spans 13 amino acids. The CDR3 DNA sequence: TGTGCCAGCAGTTGGGGACTCTACAATGAGCAGTTCTTC. Translation gives CASSWGLYNEQFF.

CDR3 sequence: CASSIQGVKEQFF. Here the CDR3 DNA reads TGTGCCAGCAGCATACAGGGGGTAAAAGAGCAGTTCTTC. V is TRBV25-1 and J is TRBJ2-5; 8 bases are a match to TRBD1. The DNA end is more similar to TRBJ2-1, so the J call may be wrong. This CDR3 comprises 13 residues. Germline lookup yields CDR1 MGHDK and CDR2 SYGVNS.

This clonotype was seen a few times. The CDR3 sequence: CASSLVRETQFF. For the CDR3, the DNA is TGTGCCAGCAGCTTAGTCAGAGAGACCCAGTTCTTC. This chain uses TRBV11-2 with TRBJ2-5; D call uncertain. The J call could be wrong; TRBJ2-1 is a better fit for the DNA end. CDR1 and CDR2 (germline): SGHAT, FQNNGV. The CDR3 totals 12 residues.

At least ten counts were recorded for this clonotype. The V call is TRBV7-2, the J call TRBJ2-1; D perhaps matches TRBD2 (6 bases). The J call may not be correct, given that the DNA end is closer to TRBJ2-7. The CDR3 totals 18 residues. CDR1 and CDR2 (germline): SGHTA, FQGNSA. The DNA for the CDR3 is TGTGCCAGCAGCTTAGTTGTGTGGGAGGCAGGTTCCTACAATGAGCAGTACTTC. It yields the protein CASSLVVWEAGSYNEQYF.

This clonotype showed up just a few times. CDR3 residues: CASSYSIGEGTIVYEQYF. Here the CDR3 DNA reads TGTGCCAGCAGTTACTCAATCGGGGAGGGGACTATTGTCTACGAGCAGTACTTC. The chain is built from TRBV6-6 and TRBJ2-7; 7 bases line up with TRBD2. Germline assignment: CDR1 MNHNY and CDR2 SVGAGI (reference sequence). The junction had 14 bases not matched to a gene; V was cut back by 0 bases and J by 3 bases. CDR3 size: 18 residues.

Remarks on this clonotype: This may be a read error: a much more frequent sequence differs by one nucleotide. This chain uses TRBV6-2 or TRBV6-3 with TRBJ2-3, with D perhaps matching TRBD1 (7 bases). With the DNA end fitting TRBJ2-1 better, the J assignment may be wrong. Germline CDR1 reads MNHEY; CDR2 reads SVGEGT. The CDR3 extends over 17 amino acids. The CDR3 region is CASSYSTPGQGGYEQFF. The DNA for the CDR3 is TGTGCCAGCAGTTACTCGACCCCGGGCCAGGGGGGCTACGAGCAGTTCTTC.

The chain links TRBV7-9 to TRBJ2-3; 9 bases match TRBD1. V was pared by 1 base and J by 4 bases, with 6 bases of the junction left unmatched. Germline CDR1 and CDR2: SEHNR and FQNEAQ (reference sequence). There are 16 residues in the CDR3. In nucleotides, the CDR3 is TGTGCCAGCAGCTTAGTGGGGACAGGGTTTCCAGATACGCAGTATTTT. This encodes CASSLVGTGFPDTQYF. Full variable domain (missing parts from reference TRBV7-9 and TRBJ2-3): DTGVSQNPRHKITKRGQNVTFRCDPISEHNRLYWYRQTLGQGPEFLTYFQNEAQLEKSRLLSDRFSAERPKGSFSTLEIQRTEQGDSAMYLCASSLVGTGFPDTQYFGPGTRLTVL.

This clonotype was seen a handful of times. The chain carries TRBV6-5 and TRBJ1-1; no firm D call. The CDR3 is made up of 15 amino acids. CDR1 and CDR2 (germline): MNHEY, SVGAGI. V lost 0 bases and J lost 5, with 13 bases in between. This CDR3 is CASSYSTPGYTEAFF. The CDR3, as DNA: TGTGCCAGCAGTTACTCGACCCCGGGCTATACTGAAGCTTTCTTT.

Only a few counts were recorded for this clonotype. This chain uses TRBV7-6 with TRBJ2-5; possible D gene TRBD2, 6 bases. The CDR3 length is 14 residues. Trimming removed 2 bases at V and 11 bases at J, with 18 bases between. The germline gives CDR1 SGHVS, CDR2 FNYEAQ. CDR3 amino acids: CASSLSGSSYEQYF. In nucleotides, the CDR3 is TGTGCCAGCAGCTTAAGCGGGTCTAGTTATGAGCAGTACTTC. The full variable domain, completed using reference TRBV7-6 and TRBJ2-5, is GAGVSQSPRYKVTKRGQDVALRCDPISGHVSLYWYRQALGQGPEFLTYFNYEAQQDKSGLPNDRFSAERPEGSISTLTIQRTEQRDSAMYRCASSLSGSSYEQYFGPGTRLLVL.

The table lists this clonotype with a count of one. The CDR3 nucleotides are TGTGCCAGCAGTCAAACTAGCGGGGCTTTAAATGAGCAGTACTTC. It codes for CASSQTSGALNEQYF. This chain links TRBV27 with TRBJ2-7; TRBD2 matches 10 bases. V was pared by 5 bases and J by 7 bases, with 11 bases of the junction left unmatched. CDR1 MNHEY and CDR2 SMNVEV come from the germline V gene (reference sequence). This CDR3 spans 15 amino acids.

With regard to this clonotype: This likely comes from a read error, as the CDR3 has no conserved phenylalanine or tryptophan at its end. The chain has TRBV10-1 and TRBJ2-3, with 7 bases aligning to TRBD2. V dropped 3 bases and J dropped 6; count of bases not matched to a gene: 6. The CDR3 sequence is 14 residues long. The germline CDR1 and CDR2 sequences are WNHNN and SYGVQD (reference sequence). In DNA, the CDR3 is TGCGCCAGCAGTGATACGGGAGGAGAGGATACGCAGTATATT. It specifies CASSDTGGEDTQYI.

In this sample, this clonotype turned up a few times. The V gene is TRBV12-3 or TRBV12-4, the J gene TRBJ1-2; unclear D gene. Deletions cut 3 bases from V and 4 bases from J, with 12 bases between. The CDR3 contains 14 residues. CDR3 sequence: CASSFGPTSYGYTF. The CDR3, as DNA: TGTGCCAGCAGTTTCGGACCTACGAGCTATGGCTACACCTTC.

In this sample, this clonotype turned up a few times. The chain links TRBV6-1 to TRBJ2-1; TRBD2 might be the D (6 bases). This CDR3 is 15 amino acids long. CDR1 is MNHNS and CDR2 is SASEGT in the germline V gene. Trimming removed 8 bases at V and 13 bases at J, with 27 bases between. CDR3 coding DNA: TGTGCCAGCGACGATAGCGGAGAACCCGAAGAGACCCAGTTCTTC. Protein product: CASDDSGEPEETQFF.